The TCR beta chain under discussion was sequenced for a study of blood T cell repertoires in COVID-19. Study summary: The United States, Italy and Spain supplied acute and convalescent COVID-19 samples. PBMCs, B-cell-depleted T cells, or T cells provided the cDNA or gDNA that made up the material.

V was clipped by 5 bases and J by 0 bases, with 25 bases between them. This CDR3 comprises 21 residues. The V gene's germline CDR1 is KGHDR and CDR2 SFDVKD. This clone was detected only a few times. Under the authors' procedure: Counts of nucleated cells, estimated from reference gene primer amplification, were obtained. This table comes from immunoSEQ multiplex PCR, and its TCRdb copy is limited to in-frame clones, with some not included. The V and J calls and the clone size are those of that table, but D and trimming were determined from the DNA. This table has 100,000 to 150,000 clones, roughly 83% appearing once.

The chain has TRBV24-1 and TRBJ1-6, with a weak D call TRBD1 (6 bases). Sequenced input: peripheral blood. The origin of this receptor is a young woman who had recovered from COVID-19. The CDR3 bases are TGTGCCACCAGTGTCAACAGGGTCTACTTAATACTAAGCTCCTATAATTCACCCCTCCACTTT. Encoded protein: CATSVNRVYLILSSYNSPLHF.